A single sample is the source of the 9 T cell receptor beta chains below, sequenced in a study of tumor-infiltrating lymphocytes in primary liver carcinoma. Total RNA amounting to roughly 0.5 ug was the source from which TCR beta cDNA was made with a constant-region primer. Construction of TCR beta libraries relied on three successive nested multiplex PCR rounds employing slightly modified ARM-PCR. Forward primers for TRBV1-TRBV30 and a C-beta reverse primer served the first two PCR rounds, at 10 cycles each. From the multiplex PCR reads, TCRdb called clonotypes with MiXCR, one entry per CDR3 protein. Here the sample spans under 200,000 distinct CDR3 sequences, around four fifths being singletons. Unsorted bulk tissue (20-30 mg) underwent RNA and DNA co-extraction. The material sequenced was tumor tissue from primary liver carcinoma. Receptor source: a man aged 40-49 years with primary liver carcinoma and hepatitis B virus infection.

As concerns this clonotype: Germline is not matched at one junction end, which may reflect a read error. CDR3 in amino acids: CASRGLPSGTYEHYF. In nucleotides, the CDR3 is TGTGCCAGCAGAGGGTTGCCTAGCGGGACCTACGAGCACTACTTC. The chain combines TRBV6-2 or TRBV6-3 with TRBJ2-7, with TRBD2 identical over 9 bases. CDR3 size: 15 residues. CDR1 and CDR2 (germline): MNHEY, SVGEGT.

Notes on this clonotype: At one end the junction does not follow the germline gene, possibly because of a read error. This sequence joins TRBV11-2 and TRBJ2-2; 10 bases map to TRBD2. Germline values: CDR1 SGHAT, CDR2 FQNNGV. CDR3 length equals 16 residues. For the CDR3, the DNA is TGTGCCAGCAGCTTAGTAACTAGCGGGGACACCGGGGGGCTGTTTTTT. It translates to CASSLVTSGDTGGLFF.

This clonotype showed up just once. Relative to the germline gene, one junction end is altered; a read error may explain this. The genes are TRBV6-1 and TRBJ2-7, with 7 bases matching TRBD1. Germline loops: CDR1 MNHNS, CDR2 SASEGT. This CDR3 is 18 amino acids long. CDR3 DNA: TGTGCCAGCAGTGAAGAGTCAAACAGGGGTATGGGTTCCTACGAGAAGTACTTC. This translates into CASSEESNRGMGSYEKYF.

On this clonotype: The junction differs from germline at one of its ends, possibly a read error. The CDR3 here is CASSLTASAEYEHYF. The CDR3, as DNA: TGTGCCAGCAGCTTAACGGCATCGGCAGAATACGAGCACTACTTC. The V and J genes are TRBV11-3 and TRBJ2-7; D not certain. The CDR3 consists of 15 residues. Germline CDR1 is SGHNT and CDR2 is YENEEA.

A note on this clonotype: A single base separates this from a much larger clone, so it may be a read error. The CDR3 DNA sequence: TGTGCCATCAGAACTTGGGGCGGGAACTCCTACGAGCAGTACTTC. The encoded protein is CAIRTWGGNSYEQYF. V usage is TRBV10-3 and J usage is TRBJ2-7; tentatively, D is TRBD2 (6 bases). The germline V gene encodes CDR1 ENHRY and CDR2 SYGVKD. With 6 bases removed from V and 0 bases from J, the gap between germline ends came to 15 bases. The CDR3 runs 15 residues.

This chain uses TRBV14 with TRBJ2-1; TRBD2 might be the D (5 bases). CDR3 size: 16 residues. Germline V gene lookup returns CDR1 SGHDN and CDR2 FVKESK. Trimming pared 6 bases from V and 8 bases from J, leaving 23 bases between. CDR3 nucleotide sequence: TGTGCCAGCAGTGCCGTGTCGGGATGGGTAAACGATGAGCAGTTCTTC. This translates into CASSAVSGWVNDEQFF.

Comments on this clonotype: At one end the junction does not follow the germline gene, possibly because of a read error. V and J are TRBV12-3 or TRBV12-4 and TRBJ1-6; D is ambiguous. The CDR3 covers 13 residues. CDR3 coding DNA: TGTGCCAGCAGTTTGGGGTGTCACTCACCCCTCAACTTT. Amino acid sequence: CASSLGCHSPLNF.

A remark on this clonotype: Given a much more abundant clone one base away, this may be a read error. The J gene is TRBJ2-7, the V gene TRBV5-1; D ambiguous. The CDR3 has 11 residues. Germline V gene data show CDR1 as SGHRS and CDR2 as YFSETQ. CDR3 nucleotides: TGCGACAGCAGTCCCGGCTACGAGCAGTACTTC. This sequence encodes CDSSPGYEQYF. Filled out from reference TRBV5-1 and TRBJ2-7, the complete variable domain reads KAGVTQTPRYLIKTRGQQVTLSCSPISGHRSVSWYQQTPGQGLQFLFEYFSETQRNKGNFPGRFSGRQFSNSRSEMNVSTLELGDSALYLCDSSPGYEQYFGPGTRLTVT.

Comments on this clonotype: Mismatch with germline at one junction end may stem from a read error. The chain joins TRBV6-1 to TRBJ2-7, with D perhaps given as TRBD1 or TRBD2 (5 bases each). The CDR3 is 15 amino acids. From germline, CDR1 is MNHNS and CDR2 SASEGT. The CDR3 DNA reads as TGTACCAGCAGCCGGGACGGGATTAGCAGCTACGAGCAGTACTTC. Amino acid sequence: CTSSRDGISSYEQYF.